This T cell receptor (beta chain) originates from a study of identical twins. Study-level points and caveats: Surplus twin overlap in beta out-of-frame sequences was less pronounced. Out-of-frame alpha sequences shared by twins showed excess low generation probability.

Donors were all healthy Caucasians. This clonotype has only a few counts. Its antigen is undetermined. TCRdb reprocessed the 5' RACE reads via MiXCR and lists one record per CDR3 protein. Of hundreds of thousands of distinct CDR3 sequences in the sample, more than 6.5% were seen once. These same records also appear under a second study, on yellow fever vaccine responses in identical twins.

This receptor was taken from a woman younger than 30 in good health. Sequencing was carried out using memory (CD45RO+) T cells sorted from blood.

The CDR3 reads CASSESGRGEQYF. The DNA for the CDR3 is TGCGCCAGCAGTGAGTCGGGCAGGGGCGAGCAGTACTTC. J is TRBJ2-7 and V is TRBV10-1; D possibly corresponds to TRBD1 (6 bases). CDR1 and CDR2 (germline): WNHNN, SYGVQD (reference sequence). Trimming removed 0 bases at V and 6 bases at J, with 9 bases between. The CDR3 loop spans 13 amino acids.